Sequencing of this T cell receptor beta chain was carried out in a study of control samples from healthy donors and cancer patients (dated by TCRdb to the early 2020s). A word on this clone: Its antigen remains unidentified. There are no base qualities to consult, and no much larger clone falls within one base.

Receptor libraries were prepared by the immunoSEQ multiplex PCR assay. This immuneACCESS table, as held by TCRdb, lists in-frame sequences with V and J called but not all clones. Of the missing ones, under half trace to an unresolved V gene in checked studies; the others have no known cause. The sample table lists 70,000 or so clones, about four fifths of them with a count of one. In total, the top ten clones hold 2.9% of the sample. V is shortened by 6 bases, J by 4 bases, and the region joining them spans 12 bases. The CDR3 has 13 amino acids, counting the end cysteine and phenylalanine. CDR3 DNA is the only sequence kept; it has 39 bases, read in frame from the first base. CDR1 and CDR2 were assigned from the germline V gene as ENHRY and SYGVKD.

Sequencing was done on a sample of PBMCs. This TCR was sampled from a woman between 50 and 59 years old with lung cancer. This sequence uses TRBV10-3 and TRBJ1-1, with the D gene not clear enough to name. The nucleotide sequence is given as TGTGCCATCAGGCCGGGAACCACCACTGAAGCTTTCTTT. It translates as CAIRPGTTTEAFF.